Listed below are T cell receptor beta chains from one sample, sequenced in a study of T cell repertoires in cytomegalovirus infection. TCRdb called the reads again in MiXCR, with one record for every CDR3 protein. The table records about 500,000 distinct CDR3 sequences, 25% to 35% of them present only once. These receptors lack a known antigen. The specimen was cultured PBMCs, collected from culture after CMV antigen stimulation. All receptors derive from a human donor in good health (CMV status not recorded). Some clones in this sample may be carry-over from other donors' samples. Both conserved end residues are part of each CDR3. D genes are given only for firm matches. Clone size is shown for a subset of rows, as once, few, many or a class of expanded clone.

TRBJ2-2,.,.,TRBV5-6,TGTGCCAGCAGCTTGGACCCCGGGGAGCTGTTTTTT,CASSLDPGELFF
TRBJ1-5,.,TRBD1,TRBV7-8,TGTGCCAGCAGCTCCAGACAGGGGCTTACGGGTTGGGATCAGCCCCAGCATTTT,CASSSRQGLTGWDQPQHF
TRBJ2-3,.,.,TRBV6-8,TGTGCCAGCAGTTACATGCCGTCATCTAGCACAGATACGCAGTATTTT,CASSYMPSSSTDTQYF
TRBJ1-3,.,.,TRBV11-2,TGTGCCAGCAGCTTAGATGGAGGTTTTGGAAACACCATATATTTT,CASSLDGGFGNTIYF
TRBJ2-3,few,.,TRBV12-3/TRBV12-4,TGTGCCAGCAGTCCGGTAGTCGGAGCAAGCACAGATACGCAGTATTTT,CASSPVVGASTDTQYF
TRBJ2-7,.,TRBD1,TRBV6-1,TGTGCCGTCTCGGGACAGGGTCTCGAGCAGTACTTC,CAVSGQGLEQYF
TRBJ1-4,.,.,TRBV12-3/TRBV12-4,TGTGCCAGCAGTTCCTCTCGGCGGGTTAATGAAAAACTGTTTTTT,CASSSSRRVNEKLFF
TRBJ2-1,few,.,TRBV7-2,TGTGCCAGCAGCAACGGTCTAGAGCAGTTCTTC,CASSNGLEQFF
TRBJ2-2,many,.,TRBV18,TGTGCCAGCTCACCACCCACCGGGGAGCTGTTTTTT,CASSPPTGELFF
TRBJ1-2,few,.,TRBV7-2,TGTGCCAGCAGCTGGACGTTGGGACGGAGGGAGATAGGCGGCTACACCTTC,CASSWTLGRREIGGYTF
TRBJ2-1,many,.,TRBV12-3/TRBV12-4,TGTGCCAGCAGCGGGATCCTGGCCTACAATGAGCAGTTCTTC,CASSGILAYNEQFF
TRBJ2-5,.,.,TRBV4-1,TGCGCCAGCAGCCAAGATCGTAAGGTCGGCAGGGAGACCCAGTACTTC,CASSQDRKVGRETQYF
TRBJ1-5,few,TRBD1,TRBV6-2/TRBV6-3,TGTGCCAGCAGTCAACGACAGGGGACAGAGACAAATCAGCCCCAGCATTTT,CASSQRQGTETNQPQHF
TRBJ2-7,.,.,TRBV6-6,TGTGCCAGCAGTTACTCGATGCCGGGACAAGGCTACGAGCAGTACTTC,CASSYSMPGQGYEQYF
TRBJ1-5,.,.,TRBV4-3,TGCGCCAGCAGCCAAGATCGGGTTGACAATCAGCCCCAGCATTTT,CASSQDRVDNQPQHF
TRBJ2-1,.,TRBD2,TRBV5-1,TGCGCCAGCAGTTATTTACCTAGCGGACCCTACAATGAGCAGTTCTTC,CASSYLPSGPYNEQFF
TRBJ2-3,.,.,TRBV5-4,TGTGCCAGCAGACCAGGGGGGGCAGGCGTGATGGGCACAGATACGCAGTATTTT,CASRPGGAGVMGTDTQYF
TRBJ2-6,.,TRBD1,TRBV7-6,TGTGCCAGCAGCGCTTACAGGGGTGCTGGGGCCAACGTCCTGACTTTC,CASSAYRGAGANVLTF